Listed here are 5 T cell receptor beta chains from one sample, sequenced in a study of shared clonotypes between healthy human individuals. Using immunoSEQ multiplex PCR, the repertoire was profiled, and TCRdb retains in-frame clones only, with some absent. The sample includes some 240,000 clones, over 50% of them seen just once. Source material: memory CD4+ T cells sorted from blood. Subset in this sample: CD45RA-negative fraction. These receptors were collected from a man aged 25 to 40 in good health.

The gene calls are TRBV4-3 and TRBJ2-7; 10 bases line up with TRBD2. The CDR3 runs to 15 residues. Per germline, CDR1 LGHNA and CDR2 YSLEER. After removal of 4 bases from V and 5 bases from J, the junction contained 8 bases not matched to a gene. This chain's CDR3 is CASSRVGLAGDEQYF. CDR3 nucleotide sequence: TGCGCCAGCAGCCGCGTCGGGCTAGCGGGAGACGAGCAGTACTTC.

This clone has ten or more counts. This chain connects TRBV18 to TRBJ2-1; D is possibly TRBD1 (6 bases). The ends were cut back, 0 bases at V and 5 bases at J, with 14 bases in the middle. This CDR3 is 16 amino acids long. Looked up from germline, CDR1 is KGHSH and CDR2 is LQKENI. The CDR3 bases are TGTGCCAGCTCACCACCCGGCCAGGGGTATGACAATGAGCAGTTCTTC. Translation gives CASSPPGQGYDNEQFF. The full variable domain, its missing parts supplied by reference TRBV18 and TRBJ2-1, is NAGVMQNPRHLVRRRGQEARLRCSPMKGHSHVYWYRQLPEEGLKFMVYLQKENIIDESGMPKERFSAEFPKEGPSILRIQQVVRGDSAAYFCASSPPGQGYDNEQFFGPGTRLTVL.

The sample holds one count of this clone. The gene calls are TRBV5-4 and TRBJ1-2; D unclear. The V and J ends lost 4 bases and 0 bases respectively, with 10 bases between them. The length of the CDR3 is 14 residues. Germline CDR1 SGHNT, CDR2 YYREEE (reference sequence). The chain's CDR3 is CASSPRGPNYGYTF. Written as DNA, the CDR3 is TGTGCCAGCAGCCCCCGCGGACCTAACTATGGCTACACCTTC. Full variable domain (missing parts from reference TRBV5-4 and TRBJ1-2): ETGVTQSPTHLIKTRGQQVTLRCSSQSGHNTVSWYQQALGQGPQFIFQYYREEENGRGNFPPRFSGLQFPNYSSELNVNALELDDSALYLCASSPRGPNYGYTFGSGTRLTVV.

The chain combines TRBV18 with TRBJ1-2; tentative D call: TRBD1 (5 bases). V lost 3 bases and J 2 bases, leaving 10 bases between the germline ends. Germline-derived CDR1 and CDR2 are KGHSH and LQKENI. The CDR3 runs to 14 residues. CDR3: CASSPPGLNYGYTF. As DNA, the CDR3 is TGTGCCAGCTCACCTCCGGGACTGAACTATGGCTACACCTTC. The complete variable domain, with remaining parts taken from reference TRBV18 and TRBJ1-2, reads NAGVMQNPRHLVRRRGQEARLRCSPMKGHSHVYWYRQLPEEGLKFMVYLQKENIIDESGMPKERFSAEFPKEGPSILRIQQVVRGDSAAYFCASSPPGLNYGYTFGSGTRLTVV.

V gene TRBV4-2 combines with J gene TRBJ2-1; D unresolved. This CDR3 is 18 amino acids long. Germline CDR1 is LGHNA and CDR2 is YNFKEQ. V was clipped by 3 bases and J by 0 bases, with 18 bases between them. The CDR3 bases are TGTGCCAGCAGCCAGAACGGACGGCAAAGAAGCTCCTACAATGAGCAGTTCTTC. Translation gives CASSQNGRQRSSYNEQFF.